This is a list of T cell receptor beta chains from one sample in a study of somatic mutations in cytotoxic T cells in rheumatoid arthritis. Sequencing was performed with immunoSEQ multiplex PCR; in TCRdb, only in-frame clones are kept and a portion is missing. The sample yields 20,000 to 25,000 clones, around 83% seen once. The sequencing input was CD8+ T cells sorted from blood. Source of these receptors: a woman aged 45-65 years in good health. Both conserved end residues are part of each CDR3. Fields, in order: D gene, J gene, clone size, V gene, CDR3 length, CDR3 DNA, CDR3 protein. A D gene is named only where the DNA matches it firmly. Rows may omit the clone size; those that give it use once, few, many or a size class.

. | TRBJ2-7 | . | TRBV5-4 | 13 | TGTGCCAGCAGCCCGGACAACTCCTACGAGCAGTACTTC | CASSPDNSYEQYF
. | TRBJ1-1 | . | TRBV7-8 | 17 | TGTGCCAGCAGCTTAGCTCCGGGACACTCGAGGAACACTGAAGCTTTCTTT | CASSLAPGHSRNTEAFF
. | TRBJ1-6 | . | TRBV4-1 | 14 | TGCGCCAGCAGCCAAGGCGCCAGCGGTTCACCCCTCCACTTT | CASSQGASGSPLHF
TRBD1 | TRBJ2-3 | once | TRBV25-1 | 17 | TGTGCCAGCAGTGGCCTCCGACAGGGGGTTATCACAGATACGCAGTATTTT | CASSGLRQGVITDTQYF
. | TRBJ2-2 | few | TRBV4-1 | 14 | TGCGCCAGCAGCCAAGTTAAACCCACCGGGGAGCTGTTTTTT | CASSQVKPTGELFF
. | TRBJ2-5 | . | TRBV6-5 | 14 | TGTGCCAGCAGCCTTCAGGGCGGTAAAGAGACCCAGTACTTC | CASSLQGGKETQYF
TRBD1 | TRBJ2-7 | once | TRBV5-1 | 14 | TGCGCCAGCAGTCACGGACAGGGGAACGACGAGCAGTACTTC | CASSHGQGNDEQYF
TRBD1 | TRBJ2-1 | . | TRBV15 | 15 | TGTGCCACCAGCAGAGTGGAGACAGGGTACAATGAGCAGTTCTTC | CATSRVETGYNEQFF
. | TRBJ2-7 | . | TRBV29-1 | 10 | TGCAGCGTTGAAGACGTCGAGCAGTACTTC | CSVEDVEQYF
. | TRBJ1-6 | . | TRBV4-3 | 17 | TGCGCCAGCAGCCAAGAGCAGCCAGGGGCGGGAAATTCACCCCTCCACTTT | CASSQEQPGAGNSPLHF
. | TRBJ2-3 | . | TRBV5-6 | 15 | TGTGCCAGCAGCGGGCTGCCCTCATCCACGGATACGCAGTATTTT | CASSGLPSSTDTQYF
. | TRBJ1-5 | . | TRBV5-4 | 14 | TGTGCCAGCAGCCCTGGCGGATCAGAATCGCCCCAGCATTTT | CASSPGGSESPQHF
. | TRBJ1-5 | . | TRBV7-9 | 14 | TGTGCCAGCAGCCCCTGGGACATCGATCAGCCCCAGCATTTT | CASSPWDIDQPQHF
. | TRBJ2-2 | . | TRBV6-1 | 10 | TGTGCCAGCAGGGAGGGAGGGCTGTTTTTT | CASREGGLFF
. | TRBJ1-2 | . | TRBV4-1 | 14 | TGCGCCAGCAGCCAAGACCAGGGTTACTATGGCTACACCTTC | CASSQDQGYYGYTF
TRBD2 | TRBJ2-3 | . | TRBV9 | 15 | TGTGCCAGCAGCGCTAGCGGGGCCCCAGGGGATACGCAGTATTTT | CASSASGAPGDTQYF
. | TRBJ1-1 | . | TRBV6-5 | 15 | TGTGCCAGCAGTTACTCGGTGACAGTGAACACTGAAGCTTTCTTT | CASSYSVTVNTEAFF
. | TRBJ2-3 | . | TRBV7-6 | 13 | TGTGCCAGCAGCTTAGACCGCACAGATACGCAGTATTTT | CASSLDRTDTQYF
TRBD2 | TRBJ2-5 | . | TRBV27 | 15 | TGTGCCAGCAGTTTGGGGACTAGCGGAAAAGAGACCCAGTACTTC | CASSLGTSGKETQYF
. | TRBJ1-2 | . | TRBV29-1 | 11 | TGCAGCGTTGATGAGGGAGGCGGCTACACCTTC | CSVDEGGGYTF
. | TRBJ1-2 | once | TRBV29-1 | 12 | TGCAGCGTTGGAGATGGGGACTATGGCTACACCTTC | CSVGDGDYGYTF
. | TRBJ1-1 | . | TRBV9 | 14 | TGTGCCAGCAGCGACAGATGGGGCGGGACTGAAGCTTTCTTT | CASSDRWGGTEAFF
. | TRBJ1-3 | once | TRBV7-6 | 16 | TGTGCCAGCAGCTTATTACTTGGGAGCTCTGGAAACACCATATATTTT | CASSLLLGSSGNTIYF
. | TRBJ1-5 | . | TRBV4-1 | 15 | TGCGCCAGCAGCCAAGATCCGGCACCGGATCAGCCCCAGCATTTT | CASSQDPAPDQPQHF
. | TRBJ2-2 | . | TRBV15 | 14 | TGTGCCACCAGCAGAGTTCGGGAGACCGGGGAGCTGTTTTTT | CATSRVRETGELFF
TRBD1 | TRBJ1-5 | . | TRBV4-1 | 14 | TGCGCCAGCAGCCCCGACAGGGCGAATCAGCCCCAGCATTTT | CASSPDRANQPQHF
. | TRBJ2-3 | once | TRBV14 | 14 | TGTGCCAGCAGCTCACGGGGGGCGACAGATACGCAGTATTTT | CASSSRGATDTQYF
. | TRBJ1-2 | . | TRBV7-8 | 15 | TGTGCCAGCAGCTTAGCCGCGACAGGAGACAATGGCTACACCTTC | CASSLAATGDNGYTF
. | TRBJ2-3 | . | TRBV4-3 | 17 | TGCGCCAGCAGCCAAGATCTAACCCGGGGGAGCACAGATACGCAGTATTTT | CASSQDLTRGSTDTQYF
. | TRBJ2-1 | . | TRBV27 | 16 | TGTGCCAGCAGTTTACTAGACGGCTTTGGGTACAATGAGCAGTTCTTC | CASSLLDGFGYNEQFF
. | TRBJ1-4 | . | TRBV15 | 15 | TGTGCCACCAGCAGAGATTTACAGGGAGGGGAAAAACTGTTTTTT | CATSRDLQGGEKLFF
TRBD1 | TRBJ1-4 | . | TRBV9 | 14 | TGTGCCAGCAGCGTAGCAGGGGGTAATGAAAAACTGTTTTTT | CASSVAGGNEKLFF
. | TRBJ2-6 | few | TRBV29-1 | 17 | TGCAGCGTTGAATTGTTTGACAGGCACTCTGGGGCCAACGTCCTGACTTTC | CSVELFDRHSGANVLTF
. | TRBJ1-1 | . | TRBV19 | 16 | TGTGCCAGTAGTATGTTTGATCCGGGGGCCCCCACTGAAGCTTTCTTT | CASSMFDPGAPTEAFF
TRBD1 | TRBJ1-5 | . | TRBV7-8 | 19 | TGTGCCAGCAGCCACCCTGGGACAGCCTCCCCGACAAAGTATCAGCCCCAGCATTTT | CASSHPGTASPTKYQPQHF
. | TRBJ1-2 | . | TRBV9 | 12 | TGTGCCAGCAGTGATATAGAAGAGGGCTACACCTTC | CASSDIEEGYTF
. | TRBJ2-3 | once | TRBV9 | 18 | TGTGCCAGCAGCGTAGCTAAGGGGGTTCGTTATGTCACAGATACGCAGTATTTT | CASSVAKGVRYVTDTQYF
. | TRBJ1-1 | few | TRBV9 | 15 | TGTGCCAGCAGCGTAGTAGGAGGGACGGGGACTGAAGCTTTCTTT | CASSVVGGTGTEAFF
. | TRBJ2-2 | . | TRBV6-1 | 13 | TGTGCCAGCACCGGGACGGTCTTCGGGGAGCTGTTTTTT | CASTGTVFGELFF
. | TRBJ1-1 | . | TRBV28 | 14 | TGTGCCAGCAGAATAAGGGGGGCGAACACTGAAGCTTTCTTT | CASRIRGANTEAFF
. | TRBJ2-1 | . | TRBV29-1 | 14 | TGCAGCGTCGGAGGGGCCGGGACCGACAATGAGCAGTTCTTC | CSVGGAGTDNEQFF
. | TRBJ2-1 | . | TRBV7-7 | 16 | TGTGCCAGCAGCCTAACTCCTTCGACCTCCTACAATGAGCAGTTCTTC | CASSLTPSTSYNEQFF
TRBD1 | TRBJ2-7 | . | TRBV2 | 14 | TGTGCCAGCAGAGCTAGACAGGGGGCCTACGAGCAGTACTTC | CASRARQGAYEQYF
. | TRBJ2-1 | . | TRBV6-5 | 15 | TGTGCCAGCCGGATGATGGACGGCCTCTACAATGAGCAGTTCTTC | CASRMMDGLYNEQFF
. | TRBJ2-1 | . | TRBV23-1 | 13 | TGCGCCAGCACGGCTGGCGCCTACAATGAGCAGTTCTTC | CASTAGAYNEQFF
. | TRBJ1-3 | once | TRBV6-1 | 15 | TGTGCCAGCAGTGGGATAAGGGAGGGTATAAACACCATATATTTT | CASSGIREGINTIYF
. | TRBJ1-1 | . | TRBV7-6 | 11 | TGTGCCAGCAGCCAGGGAACTGAAGCTTTCTTT | CASSQGTEAFF
TRBD2 | TRBJ2-3 | once | TRBV19 | 14 | TGTGCCAGTCGGACTAGCGGGGGAACAGATACGCAGTATTTT | CASRTSGGTDTQYF
TRBD1 | TRBJ1-6 | . | TRBV29-1 | 14 | TGCAGCGCTCAGACAGGGGGCGCGGATTCACCCCTCCACTTT | CSAQTGGADSPLHF
. | TRBJ2-7 | . | TRBV14 | 15 | TGTGCCAGCAGCCTGTGGGGGGGGCAAGGGGACGAGCAGTACTTC | CASSLWGGQGDEQYF
TRBD1 | TRBJ2-7 | once | TRBV6-6 | 13 | TGTGCCAGCAAACAGGGGGCGACAGTGGAGCAGTACTTC | CASKQGATVEQYF
. | TRBJ2-6 | . | TRBV6-1 | 14 | TGTGCCAGCACCGAGGGTAGAGGGGCCAACGTCCTGACTTTC | CASTEGRGANVLTF
. | TRBJ1-2 | . | TRBV5-4 | 10 | TGTGCCAGCAGCGGAAATGGCTACACCTTC | CASSGNGYTF